The source of this T cell receptor beta chain is a study of blood T cells in healthy people across ages. In this sample, this clonotype turned up once. The antigen remains undetermined. The study drew donors from healthy Caucasian individuals in Russia aged roughly 6 to 95. PCR was performed a second time for roughly 7 to 11 cycles using a sample-barcoded 5' primer and a J-beta primer mix. TCRdb ran MiXCR on the 5' RACE reads and lists one entry per CDR3 protein. The repertoire consists of 1 million to 1.2 million distinct CDR3 sequences, with around two fifths occurring once and the leading ten covering 10% to 15%. Study-level points and caveats: TCR beta diversity correlated strongly with naive T cell percentage.

This TCR was sampled from a man aged 18 to 29 in good health. Specimen: blood.

CDR3 amino acids: CASIQRRWTVDNEQFF. In DNA, the CDR3 is TGTGCCAGCATCCAAAGGCGATGGACAGTCGACAATGAGCAGTTCTTC. The chain uses TRBV7-8 and TRBJ2-1; possibly TRBD1 for D (6 bases). The CDR3 covers 16 residues. The germline V and J ends were trimmed by 7 bases and 5 bases, with 21 bases remaining between them. Germline values: CDR1 SGHVS, CDR2 FQNEAQ.